The 15 T cell receptor beta chains below all came from one sample that was sequenced in a study of blood T cells in healthy people across ages. The use of a sample-barcoded 5' primer and a J-beta primer mix characterized a second PCR of roughly 7 to 11 cycles. Each CDR3 protein gets one entry after TCRdb re-called the 5' RACE reads with MiXCR. Among 650,000 to 800,000 distinct CDR3 sequences listed, over 40% were seen once. Input material: blood. The source is a woman over 75 in good health.

The J gene is TRBJ1-2, the V gene TRBV12-3 or TRBV12-4; D is uncertain. The CDR3 sequence is 13 residues long. The germline V and J ends were trimmed by 5 bases and 5 bases, with 12 bases remaining between them. The CDR3 DNA is TGTGCCAGCAGTGTAGTGCTGTCGTATGGCTACACCTTC. The encoded protein is CASSVVLSYGYTF.

This chain joins TRBV21-1 and TRBJ2-1; the table's D call, TRBD1, has no DNA check behind it. TRBV21-1 represents a pseudogene. CDR3 length equals 14 residues. The CDR3 DNA follows: TGTGCCAGCAGCGACCTTACAGGGTTCGATGAGCAGTTCTTC. Protein: CASSDLTGFDEQFF.

Concerning this clonotype itself: It may be a read error: a sequence one base away is much more abundant. The chain joins TRBV4-1 to TRBJ2-1; D gene uncertain. The last part of the DNA fits TRBJ2-7 better; the J call may be wrong. CDR1 is MGHRA and CDR2 is YSYEKL in the germline V gene. This CDR3 has 17 amino acids. The CDR3 region is CASSQGPPGTAYNEQYF. The CDR3 bases are TGCGCCAGCAGCCAAGGCCCACCCGGAACGGCATACAATGAGCAGTACTTC.

Comment on this clonotype: A much larger clone sits a single nucleotide away, making a read error possible. The V and J genes are TRBV14 and TRBJ2-7; D might be TRBD1 (6 bases). The length of the CDR3 is 15 residues. Per the germline V gene, CDR1 is SGHDN and CDR2 is FVKESK. CDR3 residues: CVSSHRDINPYEQYF. CDR3 nucleotide sequence: TGTGTCAGCAGCCACAGGGACATTAATCCCTACGAGCAGTACTTC.

Comments on this clonotype: A junction boundary mismatches the germline segment, possibly from a read error. The chain carries TRBV2 and TRBJ1-1; tentatively, D is TRBD1 (6 bases). The CDR3 is 14 amino acids. Germline lookup yields CDR1 SNHLY and CDR2 FYNNEI. CDR3 loop: CASSELDSNTEVFF. In nucleotides, the CDR3 is TGTGCCAGCAGTGAGCTGGACAGCAACACTGAAGTTTTCTTT.

The V call is TRBV20-1, the J call TRBJ1-2; 12 nucleotides agree with TRBD1. The J segment lost 1 base and the V segment lost 5 bases, leaving 11 bases of the junction unmatched. Germline V gives CDR1 DFQATT, CDR2 SNEGSKA (reference sequence). This CDR3 spans 17 amino acids. This CDR3 reads CSAVLPGQGALNYGYTF. The DNA of the CDR3 is TGCAGTGCTGTCCTTCCGGGACAGGGGGCGCTTAACTATGGCTACACCTTC.

The rearrangement links TRBV29-1 to TRBJ2-1, with D unresolved. The germline V gene has CDR1 SQVTM and CDR2 ANQGSEA. CDR3 size: 15 residues. The V end was cut by 3 bases, the J end by 0 bases, with 12 bases between. CDR3 in DNA: TGCAGCGTTGAGGCTACCAAGAGCTCCTACAATGAGCAGTTCTTC. Translation: CSVEATKSSYNEQFF.

For this clonotype: Possible read error: a much larger clone is one base away. V is TRBV4-2 and J is TRBJ2-1, with 8 bases matching TRBD2. The J call may be mistaken, given a closer DNA end match to TRBJ2-7. CDR3 length equals 15 residues. Germline V gene sequence: CDR1 LGHNA, CDR2 YNFKEQ. Here the CDR3 reads CASSSSGYSYNEQYF. CDR3 DNA: TGTGCCAGCAGCTCTAGCGGGTACTCCTACAATGAGCAGTACTTC.

The chain joins TRBV6-2 or TRBV6-3 to TRBJ1-4, with 9 bases identical to TRBD1. The germline V gene has CDR1 MNHEY and CDR2 SVGEGT. The length of the CDR3 is 17 residues. The V segment lost 0 bases and the J segment 5 bases; nucleotides outside the gene matches: 7. CDR3 nucleotides: TGTGCCAGCAGTTACTCGAGGGACAGGGTGACAAATGAAAAACTGTTTTTT. It encodes CASSYSRDRVTNEKLFF.

This chain links TRBV4-2 with TRBJ1-4; TRBD1 agrees at 10 bases. CDR1 LGHNA and CDR2 YNFKEQ come from the germline V gene. With 1 base clipped from V and 0 bases from J, the junction kept 17 bases outside the gene matches. The CDR3 has 22 residues. The CDR3 region is CASSQGSRTGTGASSTNEKLFF. The CDR3 bases are TGTGCCAGCAGCCAAGGGTCTCGCACGGGGACAGGGGCATCTTCAACTAATGAAAAACTGTTTTTT.

A note on this clonotype: This may be a read error, as it is one base from a much larger clone. The chain recombines TRBV6-6 with TRBJ2-1; tentatively, D is TRBD2 (5 bases). Germline V gene sequence: CDR1 MNHNY, CDR2 SVGAGI (reference sequence). The CDR3 length is 13 residues. The ends were cut back, 4 bases at V and 8 bases at J, with 12 bases in the middle. The chain's CDR3 is CASSSRGYDEQFF. The CDR3 coding sequence is TGTGCCAGCAGTTCCCGGGGATACGATGAGCAGTTCTTC.

This clonotype was seen many times. The chain links TRBV7-9 to TRBJ2-1, with D tentatively TRBD2 (5 bases). CDR3 length equals 16 residues. Germline V gene data show CDR1 as SEHNR and CDR2 as FQNEAQ (reference sequence). Trimming stripped 1 base from V and 9 bases from J, with 19 bases between. The CDR3 sequence: CASSLDGGRPVGEQFF. DNA for the CDR3: TGTGCCAGCAGCTTAGACGGAGGTCGCCCAGTCGGTGAGCAGTTCTTC.

This chain links TRBV5-1 with TRBJ2-7; D assignment may be TRBD1 or TRBD2 (5 bases each). Between the trimmed V and J ends, which lost 0 bases and 0 bases, there was a span of 10 bases. Looked up from germline, CDR1 is SGHRS and CDR2 is YFSETQ. This CDR3 contains 15 residues. The CDR3 region is CASSLVNGASYEQYF. CDR3 sequence (DNA): TGCGCCAGCAGCTTGGTTAACGGGGCCTCCTACGAGCAGTACTTC.

V is TRBV20-1 and J is TRBJ2-7, with TRBD1 matching 11 bases. The germline CDR1 and CDR2 sequences are DFQATT and SNEGSKA (reference sequence). V shed 6 bases and J 6 bases; nucleotides not matched to a gene: 16. The CDR3 extends over 16 amino acids. Written as DNA, the CDR3 is TGCAGTGCGGAAGATCAGGGGACAGGGGGTGGGCGCGAGCAGTACTTC. This encodes CSAEDQGTGGGREQYF.

V is TRBV7-8 and J is TRBJ2-5; TRBD2 matches 11 bases. The CDR3 is 11 amino acids. J gave up 12 bases and V 5 bases, and 2 bases lay outside the gene matches. Per the germline V gene, CDR1 is SGHVS and CDR2 is FQNEAQ. CDR3 in DNA: TGTGCCAGCAGCCCGGGACTAGCGGAGTACTTC. Amino acid sequence: CASSPGLAEYF.